The next 21 T cell receptor beta chains were all read from a single sample in a study of blood T cells in healthy people across ages. Primers used in a second PCR of roughly 6 to 12 cycles were a sample-barcoded 5' primer and a J-beta primer mix. TCRdb reprocessed the 5' RACE reads with MiXCR, giving one entry per CDR3 protein. The sample has hundreds of thousands of distinct CDR3 sequences; about half are singletons. The sample taken for sequencing was blood. The receptors were sampled from a man older than 75 in good health.

In the case of this clonotype: One junction end does not reproduce the germline sequence, and a read error may be involved. The genes are TRBV7-2 and TRBJ2-3, with 7 bases matching TRBD2. The CDR3 covers 17 residues. Germline loops: CDR1 SGHTA, CDR2 FQGNSA. This CDR3 is CAGSLQILATSTDTQYF. The CDR3, as DNA: TGTGCCGGCAGCTTACAGATACTAGCGACTAGCACAGATACGCAGTATTTT.

This clonotype appeared many times. This may be a read error, as it is one base from a much larger clone. The rearrangement uses TRBV5-1 and TRBJ2-7, with 9 bases matching TRBD2. The CDR3 sequence is 15 residues long. The V segment lost 4 bases and the J segment 5 bases; nucleotides outside the gene matches: 10. The germline V gene encodes CDR1 SGHRS and CDR2 YFSETQ. The CDR3 protein is CASSPGRAGGNEQYF. CDR3 coding DNA: TGCGCCAGCAGCCCGGGACGAGCGGGAGGTAACGAGCAGTACTTC.

This clonotype was found once. The junction does not match germline at one end; this may be a read error. The chain employs TRBV10-3 and TRBJ2-7; 9 nucleotides align to TRBD1. Germline V gene lookup returns CDR1 ENHRY and CDR2 SYGVKD. This CDR3 has 17 amino acids. In DNA form, the CDR3 reads TGTGCCACCAGTGGTGGGTCGGCGGACAGGGGAACAGGCGAGCAGTACTTC. Translated: CATSGGSADRGTGEQYF.

V usage is TRBV29-1 and J usage is TRBJ2-1, with D unclear. The V end was cut by 0 bases, the J end by 6 bases, with 3 bases between. CDR3 length: 11 residues. Germline CDR1 is SQVTM and CDR2 is ANQGSEA. CDR3 residues: CSVEEVNEQFF. CDR3 bases: TGCAGCGTTGAAGAAGTCAATGAGCAGTTCTTC.

The chain joins TRBV10-3 to TRBJ1-2, with 7 bases lining up with TRBD1. CDR3 length equals 15 residues. The germline gives CDR1 ENHRY, CDR2 SYGVKD. Trimming removed 4 bases from V and 4 bases from J; junction bases left unmatched: 9. The CDR3 coding sequence is TGTGCCATCAGTGGAGGGACAGCGATATCCTATGGCTACACCTTC. Its protein product is CAISGGTAISYGYTF.

This clonotype was seen a handful of times. The chain is built from TRBV20-1 and TRBJ2-1, with a weak D call TRBD2 (5 bases). This CDR3 has 11 residues. Looked up from germline, CDR1 is DFQATT and CDR2 is SNEGSKA (reference sequence). V shed 0 bases and J shed 9 bases, with 6 bases lying between them. CDR3 residues: CSAREGGEQFF. The CDR3 DNA is TGCAGTGCTAGAGAAGGAGGTGAGCAGTTCTTC.

This chain uses TRBV12-3 or TRBV12-4 with TRBJ2-7; D might be TRBD2 (6 bases). V lost 6 bases and J 4 bases, leaving 22 bases between the germline ends. This CDR3 contains 16 residues. CDR3 protein: CASSPTGRAGPYEQYF. DNA of the CDR3: TGTGCCAGCAGCCCTACCGGAAGAGCGGGCCCTTACGAGCAGTACTTC.

The CDR3 DNA reads as TGTGCCAGCAGCTTAGTTTTTAGCGGAGACCAAGAGACCCAGTACTTC. Its protein is CASSLVFSGDQETQYF. The V gene is TRBV7-9, the J gene TRBJ2-5; a possible D gene is TRBD2 (6 bases). Trimming removed 1 base from V and 0 bases from J, with 12 bases in between. The CDR3 loop spans 16 amino acids. The germline CDR1 and CDR2 sequences are SEHNR and FQNEAQ (reference sequence).

This clonotype occurred many times. The V call is TRBV10-3, the J call TRBJ1-2; 7 bases are a match to TRBD1. V shed 11 bases, J shed 0 bases, and the junction held 9 bases outside the gene matches. This CDR3 contains 14 residues. Germline lookup yields CDR1 ENHRY and CDR2 SYGVKD. The CDR3 spells CAVRTGSTNYGYTF. The DNA of the CDR3 is TGTGCCGTCCGGACAGGCTCGACTAACTATGGCTACACCTTC.

Details on this clonotype: The junction and the germline gene differ at one end; a read error may be behind it. J is TRBJ2-4 and V is TRBV3-1; TRBD2 aligns across 11 bases. The CDR3 has 20 residues. The germline gives CDR1 LGHDT, CDR2 YNNKEL (reference sequence). The CDR3, as DNA: TGTACCAGCAGCCAAGTGTCCGGGACTAGCGGTATCTCAGCCAAAAACATTCAGTACTTC. This encodes CTSSQVSGTSGISAKNIQYF.

This clonotype was seen only a few times. Given a much more abundant clone one base away, this may be a read error. The V gene is TRBV6-2 or TRBV6-3, the J gene TRBJ2-1; no clear D. The CDR3 runs to 12 residues. The V end lost 6 bases, the J end lost 7 bases, and 10 bases lay between the germline ends. Germline-derived CDR1 and CDR2 are MNHEY and SVGEGT. CDR3 DNA sequence: TGTGCCAGCAGGTACGCCGATAATGAGCAGTTCTTC. The encoded protein is CASRYADNEQFF.

Only a few counts were recorded for this clonotype. J is TRBJ1-6 and V is TRBV7-9, with no clear D. This CDR3 is built from 18 residues. V was trimmed by 5 bases and J by 0 bases, leaving 17 bases between them. From germline, CDR1 is SEHNR and CDR2 FQNEAQ (reference sequence). In DNA form, the CDR3 reads TGTGCCAGCAGCCGAGAAGGACTTTCGAGCTCCTATAATTCACCCCTCCACTTT. The encoded protein is CASSREGLSSSYNSPLHF. The full variable domain, rest sourced from reference TRBV7-9 and TRBJ1-6, is DTGVSQNPRHKITKRGQNVTFRCDPISEHNRLYWYRQTLGQGPEFLTYFQNEAQLEKSRLLSDRFSAERPKGSFSTLEIQRTEQGDSAMYLCASSREGLSSSYNSPLHFGNGTRLTVT.

The chain couples TRBV4-3 to TRBJ1-1; D gene unclear. This CDR3 has 14 residues. The V gene's germline CDR1 is LGHNA and CDR2 YSLEER. The ends were cut back, 0 bases at V and 7 bases at J, with 12 bases in the middle. The CDR3 region has the DNA TGCGCCAGCAGCCAAGATAGGCGGTCGAGTGAAGCTTTCTTT. Its translation: CASSQDRRSSEAFF.

The rearrangement links TRBV2 to TRBJ2-1, with 12 bases identical to TRBD2. Germline trimming cut 5 bases from V and 12 bases from J; bases unmatched to any gene: 11. The CDR3 totals 15 residues. In germline, CDR1 is SNHLY, CDR2 FYNNEI. This CDR3 reads CASSSGLAGRVGQFF. In DNA, the CDR3 is TGTGCCAGCAGTTCGGGACTAGCGGGCCGGGTAGGGCAGTTCTTC.

This clonotype occurred a few times. The V gene is TRBV29-1, the J gene TRBJ2-1; 10 nucleotides line up with TRBD2. The length of the CDR3 is 16 residues. Germline CDR1 SQVTM, CDR2 ANQGSEA. The trim removed 2 bases at V and 6 bases at J, leaving 10 bases unmatched. The chain's CDR3 is CSVESTSGPTGNEQFF. Here the CDR3 DNA reads TGCAGCGTTGAATCGACTAGCGGGCCGACCGGCAATGAGCAGTTCTTC.

This clonotype was observed a few times. The chain links TRBV5-1 to TRBJ2-5; TRBD2 matches 10 bases. The CDR3 covers 16 residues. The junction had 9 bases not matched to a gene; V was cut back by 4 bases and J by 3 bases. CDR1 and CDR2 (germline): SGHRS, YFSETQ. The CDR3 nucleotides are TGCGCCAGCAGCCCCAATAGCGGGGGGCCCGAAGAGACCCAGTACTTC. Translated: CASSPNSGGPEETQYF.

V gene TRBV5-1 combines with J gene TRBJ2-5, with 10 bases matching TRBD2. The J call may be mistaken, given a closer DNA end match to TRBJ2-7. Germline CDR1 and CDR2: SGHRS and YFSETQ. The CDR3 totals 14 residues. The CDR3 sequence is CASRMTAGGIEQYF. The DNA of the CDR3 is TGCGCCAGCAGGATGACAGCGGGAGGGATCGAGCAGTACTTC.

The CDR3 DNA sequence: TGTGCCAGCAGCTTAGCGCGGCTAGCGGGCGATGAGCAGTTCTTC. Protein: CASSLARLAGDEQFF. This chain uses TRBV7-9 with TRBJ2-1; 8 bases agree with TRBD2. Trimming at V came to 0 bases and at J to 8 bases, leaving 6 bases not matched to a gene. Germline V lookup: CDR1 SEHNR, CDR2 FQNEAQ (reference sequence). CDR3 length: 15 amino acids.

V gene TRBV11-2 combines with J gene TRBJ2-3, with TRBD1 matching 7 bases. The V segment lost 2 bases and the J segment 6 bases; nucleotides outside the gene matches: 8. The length of the CDR3 is 15 residues. Looked up from germline, CDR1 is SGHAT and CDR2 is FQNNGV. CDR3 in DNA: TGTGCCAGCAGCTTAAGTCAGGGGGTGGCGGATACGCAGTATTTT. This sequence encodes CASSLSQGVADTQYF.

Regarding this clonotype: Its ends do not fully match the called genes, so a read error is possible. The chain uses TRBV7-2 and TRBJ1-5; 9 bases are a match to TRBD1. Per the germline V gene, CDR1 is SGHTA and CDR2 is FQGNSA. This CDR3 region has 16 residues. CDR3: CASSRGTGRSNQPQHF. The CDR3 bases are TGTGCCAGCAGCCGGGGGACAGGGCGAAGCAATCAGCCTCAGCATTTT.

The sample holds a few counts of this clonotype. The J gene is TRBJ2-7, the V gene TRBV20-1; 7 positions agree with TRBD1. This CDR3 region has 13 residues. Trimming removed 1 base from V and 5 bases from J; junction bases left unmatched: 5. From germline, CDR1 is DFQATT and CDR2 SNEGSKA (reference sequence). The CDR3: CSARATGRNEQYF. As DNA, the CDR3 is TGCAGTGCTAGAGCGACAGGGCGGAACGAGCAGTACTTC.